These 9 T cell receptor beta chains came from one sample sequenced in a study of blood T cells in healthy people across ages. Then a second PCR, running roughly 6 to 12 cycles, was carried out with a sample-barcoded 5' primer and a J-beta primer mix. TCRdb processed the 5' RACE reads anew with MiXCR; each CDR3 protein has one entry. The table lists 550,000 to 700,000 distinct CDR3 sequences, 27% of them singletons. Sequenced: blood. The receptors here all came from a woman between 65 and 79 years old in good health.

This chain links TRBV7-9 with TRBJ1-1; possibly TRBD1 for D (5 bases). V was trimmed by 6 bases and J by 1 base, leaving 12 bases between them. The CDR3 runs 14 residues. CDR1 and CDR2 (germline): SEHNR, FQNEAQ (reference sequence). The CDR3 region is CASRYNGGNTEAFF. The CDR3 coding sequence is TGTGCCAGCAGATATAATGGGGGGAACACTGAAGCTTTCTTT.

This clonotype has a handful of counts. The chain joins TRBV12-5 to TRBJ2-1; possibly TRBD1 for D (6 bases). Germline CDR1 and CDR2: LGHNT and FRNRAP. The V and J ends lost 5 bases and 3 bases respectively, with 14 bases between them. This CDR3 contains 15 residues. The CDR3 sequence: CASGPGTLIYNEQFF. CDR3 DNA: TGTGCTAGTGGTCCCGGGACACTGATCTACAATGAGCAGTTCTTC.

This clonotype has more than one count but fewer than ten. Here the CDR3 DNA reads TGTGCCAGTTCTTCTTCAGGGGGCTCCTACGAGCAGTACTTC. It translates to CASSSSGGSYEQYF. This rearrangement joins TRBV6-1 to TRBJ2-7, with 7 bases fitting TRBD1. Germline CDR1 MNHNS, CDR2 SASEGT. The CDR3 has 14 residues. V was pared by 9 bases and J by 0 bases, with 8 bases of the junction left unmatched.

This chain joins TRBV20-1 and TRBJ2-3; the D call may be TRBD1 or TRBD2 (5 bases each). The germline V and J ends were trimmed by 4 bases and 5 bases, with 13 bases remaining between them. The CDR3 is 13 residues long. Germline CDR1 and CDR2: DFQATT and SNEGSKA (reference sequence). CDR3 sequence reads: CSAMGRAGDTQYF. The CDR3 nucleotides are TGCAGTGCTATGGGACGGGCGGGAGATACGCAGTATTTT.

This clonotype was seen just once. V is TRBV20-1 and J is TRBJ2-7; D remains ambiguous. Between the trimmed V and J ends, which lost 3 bases and 0 bases, there was a span of 12 bases. The CDR3 is 14 amino acids. Germline lookup yields CDR1 DFQATT and CDR2 SNEGSKA (reference sequence). In DNA, the CDR3 is TGCAGTGCTAGGAGGACCGATAGCTCCTACGAGCAGTACTTC. This encodes CSARRTDSSYEQYF.

V usage is TRBV5-1 and J usage is TRBJ1-1; 7 bases match TRBD1. CDR1 SGHRS and CDR2 YFSETQ come from the germline V gene. V gave up 4 bases and J gave up 1 base; unmatched junction bases: 16. The CDR3 contains 18 residues. CDR3 sequence: CASSRPTGQSSPNTEAFF. In nucleotides, the CDR3 is TGCGCCAGCAGCCGCCCCACGGGACAGAGTTCACCGAACACTGAAGCTTTCTTT.

This clonotype was recorded a few times. This chain links TRBV15 with TRBJ2-1, with unresolved D. The CDR3 covers 16 residues. Between the trimmed V and J ends, which lost 1 base and 0 bases, there was a span of 10 bases. The germline gives CDR1 LNHNV, CDR2 YYDKDF (reference sequence). Here the CDR3 DNA reads TGTGCCACCAGCAGAGGGTCGGTGGCCTCCTACAATGAGCAGTTCTTC. Its protein product is CATSRGSVASYNEQFF.

V gene TRBV2 combines with J gene TRBJ2-6; D remains ambiguous. V gave up 7 bases and J gave up 11 bases, with 12 bases separating them. There are 12 residues in the CDR3. Germline CDR1 reads SNHLY; CDR2 reads FYNNEI. CDR3 in DNA: TGTGCCAGCAAGAGAGAGGTTCACGTCCTGACTTTC. Residues: CASKREVHVLTF.

The genes are TRBV7-9 and TRBJ2-5; no firm D call. The V gene's germline CDR1 is SEHNR and CDR2 FQNEAQ (reference sequence). The CDR3 runs to 16 residues. V was cut by 5 bases and J by 0 bases, with 16 bases left in between. DNA of the CDR3: TGTGCCAGCAGCCCCCCGACCCCTCGGTACCAAGAGACCCAGTACTTC. It specifies CASSPPTPRYQETQYF.